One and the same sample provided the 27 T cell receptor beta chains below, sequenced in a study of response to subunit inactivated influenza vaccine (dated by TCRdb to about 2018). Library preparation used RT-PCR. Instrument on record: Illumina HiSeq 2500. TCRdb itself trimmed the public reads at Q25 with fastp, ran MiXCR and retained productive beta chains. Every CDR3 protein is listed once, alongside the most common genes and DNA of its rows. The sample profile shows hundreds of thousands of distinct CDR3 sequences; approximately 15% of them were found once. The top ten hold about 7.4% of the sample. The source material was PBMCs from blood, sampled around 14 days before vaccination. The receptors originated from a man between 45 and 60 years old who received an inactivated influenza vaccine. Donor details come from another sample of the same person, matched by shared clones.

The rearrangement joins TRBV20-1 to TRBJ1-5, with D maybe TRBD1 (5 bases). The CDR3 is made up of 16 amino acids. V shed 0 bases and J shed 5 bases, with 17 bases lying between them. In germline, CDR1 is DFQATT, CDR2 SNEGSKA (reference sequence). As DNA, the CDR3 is TGCAGTGCTAGAGATCTGGAAACGAGGGGATATCAGCCCCAGCATTTT. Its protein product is CSARDLETRGYQPQHF.

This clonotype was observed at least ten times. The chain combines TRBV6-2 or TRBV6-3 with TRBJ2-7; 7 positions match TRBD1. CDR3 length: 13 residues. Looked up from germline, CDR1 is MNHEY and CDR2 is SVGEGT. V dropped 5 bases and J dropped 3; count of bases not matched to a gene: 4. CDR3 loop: CASSEGQDYEQYF. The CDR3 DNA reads TGTGCCAGCAGTGAAGGACAGGACTACGAGCAGTACTTC.

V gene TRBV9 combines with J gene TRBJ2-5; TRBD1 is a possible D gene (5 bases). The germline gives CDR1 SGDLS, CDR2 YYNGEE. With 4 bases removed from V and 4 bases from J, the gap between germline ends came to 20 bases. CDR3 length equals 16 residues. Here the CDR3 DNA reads TGTGCCAGCAGCCCCCGCCCCGCAGGGTACGGAGAGACCCAGTACTTC. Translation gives CASSPRPAGYGETQYF. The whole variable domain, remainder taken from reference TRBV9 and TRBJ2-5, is DSGVTQTPKHLITATGQRVTLRCSPRSGDLSVYWYQQSLDQGLQFLIQYYNGEERAKGNILERFSAQQFPDLHSELNLSSLELGDSALYFCASSPRPAGYGETQYFGPGTRLLVL.

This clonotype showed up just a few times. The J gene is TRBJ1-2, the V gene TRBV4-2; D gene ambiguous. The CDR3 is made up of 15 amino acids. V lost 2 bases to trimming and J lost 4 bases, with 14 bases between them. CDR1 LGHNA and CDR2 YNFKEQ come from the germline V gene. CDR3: CASSQIAGFSYGYTF. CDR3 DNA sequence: TGTGCCAGCAGCCAAATAGCGGGGTTTAGCTATGGCTACACCTTC.

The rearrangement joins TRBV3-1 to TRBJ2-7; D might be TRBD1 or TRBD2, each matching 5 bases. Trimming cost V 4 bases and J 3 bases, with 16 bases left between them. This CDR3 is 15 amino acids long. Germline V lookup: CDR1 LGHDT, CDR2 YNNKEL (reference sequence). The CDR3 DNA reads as TGTGCCAGCAGCCTCGGGACGGCTGGGAACTACGAGCAGTACTTC. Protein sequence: CASSLGTAGNYEQYF.

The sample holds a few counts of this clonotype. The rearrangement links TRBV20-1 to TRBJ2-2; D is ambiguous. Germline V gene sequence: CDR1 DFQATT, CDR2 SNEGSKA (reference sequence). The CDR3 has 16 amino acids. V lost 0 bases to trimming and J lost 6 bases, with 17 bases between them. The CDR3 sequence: CSARETGLGIAGELFF. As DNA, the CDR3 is TGCAGTGCTAGAGAGACCGGATTGGGGATCGCCGGGGAGCTGTTTTTT.

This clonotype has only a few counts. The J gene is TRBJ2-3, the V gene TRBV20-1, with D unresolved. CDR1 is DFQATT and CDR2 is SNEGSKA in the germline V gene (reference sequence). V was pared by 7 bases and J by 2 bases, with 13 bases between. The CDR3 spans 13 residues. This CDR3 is CSGSLRPTDTQYF. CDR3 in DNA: TGCAGTGGTAGCCTCCGACCCACAGATACGCAGTATTTT.

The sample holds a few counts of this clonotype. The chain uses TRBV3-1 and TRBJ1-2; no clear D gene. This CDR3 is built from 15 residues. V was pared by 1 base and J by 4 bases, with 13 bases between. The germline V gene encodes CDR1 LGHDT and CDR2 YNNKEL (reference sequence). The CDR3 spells CASSQGLKGLYGYTF. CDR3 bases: TGTGCCAGCAGCCAAGGTCTGAAAGGGCTCTATGGCTACACCTTC.

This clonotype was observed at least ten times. The CDR3 nucleotides read TGTGCCAGCAGCCCAGGTCCGGGACGCACAGATACGCAGTATTTT. Protein product: CASSPGPGRTDTQYF. The rearrangement joins TRBV7-2 to TRBJ2-3; D could derive from TRBD1 or TRBD2 (5 bases each). CDR3 size: 15 residues. V lost 5 bases and J lost 1, with 13 bases in between. CDR1 and CDR2 from the germline V gene are SGHTA and FQGNSA.

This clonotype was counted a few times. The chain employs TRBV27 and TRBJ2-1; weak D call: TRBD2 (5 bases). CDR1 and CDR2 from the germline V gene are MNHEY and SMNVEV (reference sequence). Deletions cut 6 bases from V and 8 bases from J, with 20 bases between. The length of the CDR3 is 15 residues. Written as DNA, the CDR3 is TGTGCCAGCAGCCGAACTGGGAGTCCGGCTGATGAGCAGTTCTTC. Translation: CASSRTGSPADEQFF.

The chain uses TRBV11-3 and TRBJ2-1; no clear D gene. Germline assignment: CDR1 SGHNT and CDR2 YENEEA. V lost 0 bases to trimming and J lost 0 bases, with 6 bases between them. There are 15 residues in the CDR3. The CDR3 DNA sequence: TGTGCCAGCAGCTTAGATCTGGACTCCTACAATGAGCAGTTCTTC. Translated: CASSLDLDSYNEQFF.

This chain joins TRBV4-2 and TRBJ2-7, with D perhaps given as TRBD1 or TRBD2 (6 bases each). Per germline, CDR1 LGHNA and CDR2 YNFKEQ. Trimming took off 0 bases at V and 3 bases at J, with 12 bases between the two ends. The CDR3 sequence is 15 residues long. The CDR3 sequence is CASSQDTGAGYEQYF. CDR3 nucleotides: TGTGCCAGCAGCCAAGATACGGGGGCAGGCTACGAGCAGTACTTC.

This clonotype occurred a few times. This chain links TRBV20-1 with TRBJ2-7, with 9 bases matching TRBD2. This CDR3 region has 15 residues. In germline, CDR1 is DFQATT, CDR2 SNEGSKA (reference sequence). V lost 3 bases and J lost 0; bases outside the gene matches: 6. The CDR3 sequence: CSARSSGRPSYEQYF. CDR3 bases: TGCAGTGCTAGGTCGAGCGGGAGGCCCTCCTACGAGCAGTACTTC.

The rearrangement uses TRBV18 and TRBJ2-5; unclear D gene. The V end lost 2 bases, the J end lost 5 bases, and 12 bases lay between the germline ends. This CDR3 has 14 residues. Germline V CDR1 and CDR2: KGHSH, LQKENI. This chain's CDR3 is CASSPSRVGETQYF. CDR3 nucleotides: TGTGCCAGCTCACCATCTAGGGTCGGGGAGACCCAGTACTTC.

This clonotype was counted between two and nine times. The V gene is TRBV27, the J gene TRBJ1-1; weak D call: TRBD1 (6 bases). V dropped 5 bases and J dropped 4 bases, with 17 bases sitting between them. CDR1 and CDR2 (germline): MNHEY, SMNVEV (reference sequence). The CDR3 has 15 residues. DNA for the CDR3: TGTGCCAGCAGTCCAACCCCCTCAGGGGTCACTGAAGCTTTCTTT. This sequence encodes CASSPTPSGVTEAFF.

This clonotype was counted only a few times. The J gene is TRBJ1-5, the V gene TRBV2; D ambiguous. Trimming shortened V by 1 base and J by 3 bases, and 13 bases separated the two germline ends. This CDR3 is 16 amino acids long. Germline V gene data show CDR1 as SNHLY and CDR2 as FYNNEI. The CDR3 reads CASSEDSPSLNQPQHF. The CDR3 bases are TGTGCCAGCAGTGAAGACTCCCCATCCCTCAATCAGCCCCAGCATTTT.

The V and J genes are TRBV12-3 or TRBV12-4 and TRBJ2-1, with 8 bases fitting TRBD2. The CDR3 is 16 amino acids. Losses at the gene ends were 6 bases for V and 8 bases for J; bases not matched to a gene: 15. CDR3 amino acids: CASSPGTSHPRDEQFF. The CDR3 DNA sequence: TGTGCCAGCAGCCCCGGGACTAGTCACCCCAGGGATGAGCAGTTCTTC.

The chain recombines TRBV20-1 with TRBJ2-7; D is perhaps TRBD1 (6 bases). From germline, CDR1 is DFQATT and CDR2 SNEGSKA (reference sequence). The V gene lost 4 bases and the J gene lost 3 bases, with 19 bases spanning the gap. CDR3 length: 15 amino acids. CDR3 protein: CSAISPGVGIYEQYF. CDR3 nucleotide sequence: TGCAGTGCTATCTCACCAGGGGTTGGAATCTACGAGCAGTACTTC.

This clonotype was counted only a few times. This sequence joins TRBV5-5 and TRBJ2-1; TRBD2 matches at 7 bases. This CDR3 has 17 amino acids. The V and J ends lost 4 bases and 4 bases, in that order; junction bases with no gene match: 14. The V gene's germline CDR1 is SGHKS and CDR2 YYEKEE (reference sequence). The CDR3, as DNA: TGTGCCAGCAGCCTTACCTCGACTAGCCCGCTGTACAATGAGCAGTTCTTC. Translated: CASSLTSTSPLYNEQFF.

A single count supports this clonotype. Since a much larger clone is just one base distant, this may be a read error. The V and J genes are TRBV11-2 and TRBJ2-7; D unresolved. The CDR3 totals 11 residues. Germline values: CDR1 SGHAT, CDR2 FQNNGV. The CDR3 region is CAGSREYEQYF. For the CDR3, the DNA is TGTGCCGGCAGCCGCGAGTACGAGCAGTACTTC.

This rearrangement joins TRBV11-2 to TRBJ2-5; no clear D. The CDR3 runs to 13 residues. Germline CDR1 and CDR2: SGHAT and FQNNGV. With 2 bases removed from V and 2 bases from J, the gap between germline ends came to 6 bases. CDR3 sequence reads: CASSLIPQETQYF. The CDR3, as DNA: TGTGCCAGCAGCTTAATACCTCAAGAGACCCAGTACTTC.

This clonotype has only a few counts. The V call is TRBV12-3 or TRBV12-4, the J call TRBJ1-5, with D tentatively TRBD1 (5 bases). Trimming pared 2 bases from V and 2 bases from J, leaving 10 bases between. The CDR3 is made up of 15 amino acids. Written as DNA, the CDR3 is TGTGCCAGCAGTTTAAGGGGTAGTGGCAATCAGCCCCAGCATTTT. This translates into CASSLRGSGNQPQHF.

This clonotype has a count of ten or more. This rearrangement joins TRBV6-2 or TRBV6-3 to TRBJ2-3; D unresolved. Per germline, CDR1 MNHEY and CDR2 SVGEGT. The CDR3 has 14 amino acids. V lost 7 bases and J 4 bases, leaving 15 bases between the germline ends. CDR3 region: CASTLTDVPDTQYF. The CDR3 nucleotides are TGTGCCAGCACCCTAACGGACGTCCCAGATACGCAGTATTTT.

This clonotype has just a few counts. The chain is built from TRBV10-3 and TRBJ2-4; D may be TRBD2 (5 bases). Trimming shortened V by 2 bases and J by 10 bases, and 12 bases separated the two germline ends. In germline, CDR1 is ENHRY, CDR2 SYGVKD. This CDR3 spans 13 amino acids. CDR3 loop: CAISEAGVSIQYF. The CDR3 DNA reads TGTGCCATCAGTGAGGCGGGTGTTTCTATTCAGTACTTC.

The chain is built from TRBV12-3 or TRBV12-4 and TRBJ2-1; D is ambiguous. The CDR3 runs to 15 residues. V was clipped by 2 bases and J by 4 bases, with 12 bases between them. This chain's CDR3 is CASSLYLQPYNEQFF. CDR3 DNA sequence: TGTGCCAGCAGTTTATATCTCCAGCCATACAATGAGCAGTTCTTC.

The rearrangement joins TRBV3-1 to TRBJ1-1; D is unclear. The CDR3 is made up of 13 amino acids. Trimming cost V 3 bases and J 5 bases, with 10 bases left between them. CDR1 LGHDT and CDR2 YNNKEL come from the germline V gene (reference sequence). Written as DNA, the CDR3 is TGTGCCAGCAGCCAGCGCGGTAGTACTGAAGCTTTCTTT. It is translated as CASSQRGSTEAFF.

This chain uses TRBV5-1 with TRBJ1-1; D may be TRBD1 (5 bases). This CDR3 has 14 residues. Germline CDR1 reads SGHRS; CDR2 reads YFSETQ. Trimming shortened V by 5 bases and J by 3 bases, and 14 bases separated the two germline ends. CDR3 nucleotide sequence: TGCGCCAGCAGTCCGACGGTGGGGGACACTGAAGCTTTCTTT. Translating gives CASSPTVGDTEAFF.